The 18 T cell receptor beta chains below were found in one sample sequenced in a study of blood T cell repertoires in COVID-19. Assay used: immunoSEQ multiplex PCR; TCRdb lists only in-frame clones, some missing. The data contain a few hundred thousand clones, roughly four fifths of them singletons. Source material: peripheral blood. The receptors here all came from an elderly woman with COVID-19, enrolled during active disease.

The chain combines TRBV6-6 with TRBJ1-1; 7 bases line up with TRBD1. This CDR3 spans 15 amino acids. The V gene end was trimmed by 6 bases and the J gene end by 0 bases; junction bases not matched to a gene: 7. Germline CDR1 and CDR2: MNHNY and SVGAGI (reference sequence). The DNA for the CDR3 is TGTGCCAGCAGAAACCCGGACAGGCTGAACACTGAAGCTTTCTTT. Translated, it gives CASRNPDRLNTEAFF.

The chain recombines TRBV6-5 with TRBJ1-5; 8 bases line up with TRBD1. Germline loops: CDR1 MNHEY, CDR2 SVGAGI. This CDR3 has 14 residues. V dropped 7 bases and J dropped 5; count of bases not matched to a gene: 7. The CDR3 nucleotides are TGTGCCAGCATGAGCCGGACAGGGCATCAGCCCCAGCATTTT. This translates into CASMSRTGHQPQHF.

V and J are TRBV28 and TRBJ1-2; D remains ambiguous. Germline V CDR1 and CDR2: MDHEN, SYDVKM. V lost 6 bases to trimming and J lost 2 bases, with 19 bases between them. The length of the CDR3 is 16 residues. In DNA, the CDR3 is TGTGCCAGCAGCCTTAGCCCGCCCCTTCCCAACTATGGCTACACCTTC. Its protein product is CASSLSPPLPNYGYTF.

The chain is built from TRBV18 and TRBJ1-1; 8 positions agree with TRBD1. The CDR3 sequence is 13 residues long. Trimming removed 6 bases from V and 5 bases from J; junction bases left unmatched: 5. Germline loops: CDR1 KGHSH, CDR2 LQKENI. CDR3 sequence: CASSQNRGTEAFF. CDR3 nucleotides: TGTGCCAGCTCCCAAAACAGGGGGACTGAAGCTTTCTTT.

The chain recombines TRBV6-2 or TRBV6-3 with TRBJ2-1, with D tentatively TRBD1 (7 bases). CDR3 size: 16 residues. Germline CDR1 and CDR2: MNHEY and SVGEGT. V gave up 5 bases and J gave up 4 bases, with 18 bases separating them. CDR3 coding DNA: TGTGCCAGCAGTCCCTCAGGGGGGCGCTTTTACAATGAGCAGTTCTTC. Translated, it gives CASSPSGGRFYNEQFF.

This chain joins TRBV25-1 and TRBJ1-1, with 9 positions matching TRBD1. This CDR3 contains 12 residues. With V trimmed by 7 bases and J by 8 bases, 5 bases remained unmatched. In germline, CDR1 is MGHDK, CDR2 SYGVNS. The CDR3 coding sequence is TGTGCCAGCAATCGCGGGACAGGGGAAGCTTTCTTT. This codes for CASNRGTGEAFF.

This chain's CDR3 is CASSQRLATDTQYF. CDR3 DNA sequence: TGTGCCAGCAGTCAGAGACTAGCGACAGATACGCAGTATTTT. The chain couples TRBV6-5 to TRBJ2-3; 8 bases line up with TRBD2. The V gene's germline CDR1 is MNHEY and CDR2 SVGAGI. V lost 5 bases to trimming and J lost 3 bases; unmatched junction nucleotides: 4. This CDR3 spans 14 amino acids.

The chain has TRBV3-1 (or the pseudogene TRBV3-2) and TRBJ2-2; D might be TRBD1 (6 bases). V was pared by 7 bases and J by 5 bases, with 14 bases between. Germline V gene sequence: CDR1 LGHDT, CDR2 YNNKEL (reference sequence). CDR3 length: 14 residues. The CDR3 DNA reads TGTGCCAGCACCCTAGCCACAGGGACCGGGGAGCTGTTTTTT. Translating it yields CASTLATGTGELFF.

The rearrangement uses TRBV6-7 and TRBJ2-7; 8 bases agree with TRBD1. TRBV6-7 is an open reading frame whose function is uncertain. The CDR3 sequence is 13 residues long. V was pared by 10 bases and J by 5 bases, with 10 bases of the junction left unmatched. For the CDR3, the DNA is TGTGCCAACACATCTCAGGGGGCCCACGAGCAGTACTTC. As protein: CANTSQGAHEQYF.

J is TRBJ1-2 and V is TRBV4-1; D remains unclear. The germline V gene has CDR1 MGHRA and CDR2 YSYEKL. CDR3 length: 13 amino acids. Trimming stripped 0 bases from V and 7 bases from J, with 9 bases between. This chain's CDR3 is CASSQERSSGYTF. The CDR3, as DNA: TGCGCCAGCAGCCAAGAAAGGAGTAGTGGCTACACCTTC.

This chain joins TRBV29-1 and TRBJ1-1, with 10 bases aligning to TRBD1. CDR1 is SQVTM, CDR2 ANQGSEA, per germline. The J segment lost 6 bases and the V segment lost 5 bases, leaving 9 bases of the junction unmatched. The CDR3 sequence is 14 residues long. The CDR3 protein is CSVRGQGRGAEAFF. DNA for the CDR3: TGCAGCGTTCGGGGACAGGGGAGGGGAGCTGAAGCTTTCTTT. Supplemented by reference TRBV29-1 and TRBJ1-1, the full variable domain reads SAVISQKPSRDICQRGTSLTIQCQVDSQVTMMFWYRQQPGQSLTLIATANQGSEATYESGFVIDKFPISRPNLTFSTLTVSNMSPEDSSIYLCSVRGQGRGAEAFFGQGTRLTVV.

V gene TRBV6-5 combines with J gene TRBJ1-2, with TRBD1 matching 7 bases. Germline V gene data show CDR1 as MNHEY and CDR2 as SVGAGI. The CDR3 runs to 16 residues. Unmatched junction bases numbered 17, after V lost 4 bases and J lost 9 bases. DNA for the CDR3: TGTGCCAGCAGTTTAACCGGGACAGTGGGGGGTATTCGCTACACCTTC. Its translation is CASSLTGTVGGIRYTF.

The chain is built from TRBV5-1 and TRBJ1-1, with 8 bases aligning to TRBD1. Trimming took 1 base from V and 5 from J; bases not matched to a gene: 7. Germline CDR1 and CDR2: SGHRS and YFSETQ. This CDR3 region has 15 residues. CDR3 bases: TGCGCCAGCAGCTTGTTTCAGGGGGCGCGAACTGAAGCTTTCTTT. Residues: CASSLFQGARTEAFF. Together with reference TRBV5-1 and TRBJ1-1, the CDR3 gives the full variable domain: KAGVTQTPRYLIKTRGQQVTLSCSPISGHRSVSWYQQTPGQGLQFLFEYFSETQRNKGNFPGRFSGRQFSNSRSEMNVSTLELGDSALYLCASSLFQGARTEAFFGQGTRLTVV.

The J gene is TRBJ2-7, the V gene TRBV2; 11 bases are a match to TRBD1. Germline-derived CDR1 and CDR2 are SNHLY and FYNNEI. The CDR3 spans 14 residues. The trim removed 4 bases at V and 2 bases at J, leaving 1 base unmatched. Written as DNA, the CDR3 is TGTGCCAGCAGTGTGGACAGGGGGCCCTACGAGCAGTACTTC. Residues: CASSVDRGPYEQYF.

The rearrangement uses TRBV28 and TRBJ2-1, with D maybe TRBD1 (5 bases). Germline CDR1 and CDR2: MDHEN and SYDVKM. V lost 3 bases and J 0 bases, leaving 15 bases between the germline ends. This CDR3 comprises 17 residues. The CDR3 DNA is TGTGCCAGCAGTTTCCTTCAGGGCCCAAGCTCCTACAATGAGCAGTTCTTC. Translation: CASSFLQGPSSYNEQFF.

The CDR3 DNA sequence: TGTGCCAGCAGTGAAACCGGACACCGAGCCTTGCAGTTCTTC. Amino acid sequence: CASSETGHRALQFF. This chain connects TRBV2 to TRBJ2-1, with D maybe TRBD1 (5 bases). The CDR3 covers 14 residues. Germline CDR1 and CDR2: SNHLY and FYNNEI. The ends were cut back, 2 bases at V and 12 bases at J, with 17 bases in the middle.

This chain joins TRBV4-3 and TRBJ1-1; the D gene is possibly TRBD1 (5 bases). Germline assignment: CDR1 LGHNA and CDR2 YSLEER. The CDR3 is 15 residues long. The V end was cut by 1 base, the J end by 4 bases, with 13 bases between. CDR3 coding DNA: TGCGCCAGCAGCCAAGTGTTTCCAGGGCCCACTGAAGCTTTCTTT. Amino acids: CASSQVFPGPTEAFF.

The chain employs TRBV10-3 and TRBJ2-3, with 9 bases lining up with TRBD1. The germline gives CDR1 ENHRY, CDR2 SYGVKD. This CDR3 region has 15 residues. V trimming: 6 bases; J trimming: 3 bases; junction bases outside the gene matches: 7. CDR3 bases: TGTGCCATCAGAGCCCGGACAGGGGTAACAGATACGCAGTATTTT. This gives the protein CAIRARTGVTDTQYF.